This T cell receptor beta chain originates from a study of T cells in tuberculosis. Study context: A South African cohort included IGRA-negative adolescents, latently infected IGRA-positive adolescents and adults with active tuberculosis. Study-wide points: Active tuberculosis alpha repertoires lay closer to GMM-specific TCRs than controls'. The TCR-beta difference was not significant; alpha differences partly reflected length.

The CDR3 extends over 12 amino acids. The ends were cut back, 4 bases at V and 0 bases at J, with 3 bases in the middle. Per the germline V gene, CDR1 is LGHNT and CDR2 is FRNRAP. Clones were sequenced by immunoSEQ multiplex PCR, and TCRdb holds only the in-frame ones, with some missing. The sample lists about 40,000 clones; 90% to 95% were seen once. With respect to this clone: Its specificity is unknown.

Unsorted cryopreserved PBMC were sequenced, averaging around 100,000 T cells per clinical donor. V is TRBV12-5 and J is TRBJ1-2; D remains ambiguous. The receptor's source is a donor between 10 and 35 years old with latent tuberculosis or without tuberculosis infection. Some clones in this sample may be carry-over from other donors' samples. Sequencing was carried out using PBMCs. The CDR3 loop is CASGSSNYGYTF. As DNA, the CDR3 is TGTGCTAGTGGTTCCTCTAACTATGGCTACACCTTC.